The 5 T cell receptor beta chains below come from one sample, sequenced in a study of glioma-infiltrating T cells after dendritic cell vaccination. Some clones are missing from TCRdb's copy, which holds only in-frame ones; the method was immunoSEQ multiplex PCR. The sample has some 100,000 clones, over 60% seen once; the top ten hold nearly 6%. The specimen was blood, collected before dendritic cell vaccination. The receptors were gathered from a human donor with glioblastoma.

The chain has TRBV5-1 and TRBJ2-5; D remains ambiguous. The germline V gene has CDR1 SGHRS and CDR2 YFSETQ. CDR3 length: 11 residues. V was pared by 4 bases and J by 2 bases, with 3 bases between. CDR3: CASSQQETQYF. In DNA form, the CDR3 reads TGCGCCAGCAGCCAACAAGAGACCCAGTACTTC. The full variable domain, rest sourced from reference TRBV5-1 and TRBJ2-5, is KAGVTQTPRYLIKTRGQQVTLSCSPISGHRSVSWYQQTPGQGLQFLFEYFSETQRNKGNFPGRFSGRQFSNSRSEMNVSTLELGDSALYLCASSQQETQYFGPGTRLLVL.

This chain connects TRBV27 to TRBJ2-7; 9 bases match TRBD1. Looked up from germline, CDR1 is MNHEY and CDR2 is SMNVEV (reference sequence). CDR3 size: 14 residues. With 8 bases clipped from V and 5 bases from J, the junction kept 10 bases outside the gene matches. The CDR3 region is CASRRPTGGHEQYF. In nucleotides, the CDR3 is TGTGCCAGCCGAAGACCCACAGGGGGCCACGAGCAGTACTTC.

This chain uses TRBV28 with TRBJ2-7, with D perhaps matching TRBD2 (6 bases). V dropped 6 bases and J dropped 5 bases, with 14 bases sitting between them. CDR3 length: 13 residues. Germline assignment: CDR1 MDHEN and CDR2 SYDVKM. As DNA, the CDR3 is TGTGCCAGCAGGGGGGGACCGCCGAACGAGCAGTACTTC. Translating gives CASRGGPPNEQYF.

This chain joins TRBV13 and TRBJ2-7, with D perhaps matching TRBD2 (5 bases). The CDR3 totals 14 residues. Trimming took 3 bases from V and 0 from J, leaving 9 bases between them. Germline V lookup: CDR1 PRHDT, CDR2 FYEKMQ (reference sequence). This chain's CDR3 is CASSFGVASYEQYF. DNA for the CDR3: TGTGCCAGCAGCTTCGGGGTAGCCTCCTACGAGCAGTACTTC.

The chain combines TRBV6-1 with TRBJ1-5, with TRBD1 identical over 10 bases. Germline V CDR1 and CDR2: MNHNS, SASEGT. The CDR3 is 14 amino acids. Unmatched junction bases numbered 6, after V lost 8 bases and J lost 5 bases. The CDR3 sequence is CASETDRGYQPQHF. The CDR3 region has the DNA TGTGCCAGCGAGACGGACAGGGGGTATCAGCCCCAGCATTTT.